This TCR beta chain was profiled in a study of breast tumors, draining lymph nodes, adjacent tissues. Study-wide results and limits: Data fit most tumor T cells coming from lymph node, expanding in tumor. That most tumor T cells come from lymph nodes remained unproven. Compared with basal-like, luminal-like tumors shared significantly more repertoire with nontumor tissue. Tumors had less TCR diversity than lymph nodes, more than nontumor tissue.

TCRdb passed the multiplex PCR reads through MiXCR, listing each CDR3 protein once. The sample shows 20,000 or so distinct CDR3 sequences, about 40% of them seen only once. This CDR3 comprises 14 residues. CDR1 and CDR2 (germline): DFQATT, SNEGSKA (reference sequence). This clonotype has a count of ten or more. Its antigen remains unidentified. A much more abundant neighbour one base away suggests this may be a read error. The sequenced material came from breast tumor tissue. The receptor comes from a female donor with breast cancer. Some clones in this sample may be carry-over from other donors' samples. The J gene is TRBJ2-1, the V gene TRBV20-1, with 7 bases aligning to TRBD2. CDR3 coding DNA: TGCAGTGCTCTGTCGGGCAGGGACTACACTGAGCAGTTCTTC. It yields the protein CSALSGRDYTEQFF.